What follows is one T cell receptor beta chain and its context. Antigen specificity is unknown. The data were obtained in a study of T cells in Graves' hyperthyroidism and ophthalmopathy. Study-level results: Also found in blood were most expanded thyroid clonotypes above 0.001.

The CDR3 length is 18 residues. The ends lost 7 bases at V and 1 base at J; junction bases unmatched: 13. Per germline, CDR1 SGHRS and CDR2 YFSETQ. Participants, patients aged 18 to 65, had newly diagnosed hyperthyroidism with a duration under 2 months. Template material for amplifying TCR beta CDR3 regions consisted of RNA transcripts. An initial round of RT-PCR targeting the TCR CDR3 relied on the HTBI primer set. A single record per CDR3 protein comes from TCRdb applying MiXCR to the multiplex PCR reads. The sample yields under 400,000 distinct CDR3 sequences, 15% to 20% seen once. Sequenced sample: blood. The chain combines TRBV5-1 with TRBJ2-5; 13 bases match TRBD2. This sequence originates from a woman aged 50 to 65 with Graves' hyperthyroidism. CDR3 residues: CASSLGLAGLHIQETQYF. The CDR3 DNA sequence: TGCGCCAGCTCTCTGGGACTAGCGGGATTGCACATCCAAGAGACCCAGTACTTC.